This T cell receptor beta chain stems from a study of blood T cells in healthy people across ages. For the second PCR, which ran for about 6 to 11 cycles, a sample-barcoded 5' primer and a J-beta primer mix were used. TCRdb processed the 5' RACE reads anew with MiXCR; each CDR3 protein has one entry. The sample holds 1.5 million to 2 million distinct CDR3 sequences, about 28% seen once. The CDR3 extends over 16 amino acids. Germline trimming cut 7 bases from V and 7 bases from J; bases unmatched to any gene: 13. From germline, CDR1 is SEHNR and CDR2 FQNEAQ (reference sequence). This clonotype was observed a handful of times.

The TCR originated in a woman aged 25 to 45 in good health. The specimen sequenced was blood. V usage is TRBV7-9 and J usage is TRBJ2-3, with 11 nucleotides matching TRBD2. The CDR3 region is CASTRGSGRALNTQYF. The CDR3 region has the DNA TGTGCCAGCACCCGAGGTAGCGGGAGGGCCTTAAATACGCAGTATTTT.